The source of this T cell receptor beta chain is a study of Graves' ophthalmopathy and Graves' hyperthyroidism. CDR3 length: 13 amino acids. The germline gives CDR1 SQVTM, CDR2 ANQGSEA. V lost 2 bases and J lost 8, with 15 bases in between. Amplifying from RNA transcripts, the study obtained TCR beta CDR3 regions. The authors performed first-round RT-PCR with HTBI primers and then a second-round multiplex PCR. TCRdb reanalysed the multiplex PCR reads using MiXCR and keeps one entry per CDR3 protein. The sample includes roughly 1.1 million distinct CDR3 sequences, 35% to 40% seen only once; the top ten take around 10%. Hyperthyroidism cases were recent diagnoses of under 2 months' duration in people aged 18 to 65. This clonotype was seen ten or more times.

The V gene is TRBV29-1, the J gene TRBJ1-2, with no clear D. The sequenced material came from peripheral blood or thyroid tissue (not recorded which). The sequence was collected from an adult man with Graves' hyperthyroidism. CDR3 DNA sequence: TGCAGCGTTGAATTGGATAAGCTGGGGGGCTACACCTTC. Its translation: CSVELDKLGGYTF.